A selection of T cell receptor beta chains follows, all from one sample in a study of beta chain features in type 1 diabetes. Only in-frame clones appear in the TCRdb table, and some are missing; sequencing was by immunoSEQ multiplex PCR. The table has about 450,000 clones, about an eighth seen once. The specimen sequenced was naive CD4+ T cells from blood. These receptors were obtained from a woman aged 18-35 years in good health. Both conserved end residues are part of each CDR3. Fields, in order: clone size, J gene, V gene, D gene, CDR3 protein, CDR3 DNA. The D gene is left open where the match is weak. Where a row states a size, it is once, few, many or the class of an expanded clone; other rows omit it.

clone_size: few
j_call: TRBJ2-7
v_call: TRBV30
d_call: NA
cdr3_aa: CAWSGSGATPGQYF
cdr3_nt: TGTGCCTGGAGTGGCTCGGGGGCCACCCCCGGGCAGTACTTC

clone_size: few
j_call: TRBJ2-5
v_call: TRBV14
d_call: NA
cdr3_aa: CASSQDRLDWGETQYF
cdr3_nt: TGTGCCAGCAGCCAAGATCGGCTCGACTGGGGAGAGACCCAGTACTTC

clone_size: NA
j_call: TRBJ1-2
v_call: TRBV9
d_call: NA
cdr3_aa: CASSLGGHYGYTF
cdr3_nt: TGTGCCAGCAGCCTCGGTGGTCACTATGGCTACACCTTC

clone_size: NA
j_call: TRBJ1-2
v_call: TRBV10-3
d_call: NA
cdr3_aa: CAISESGDRTYTF
cdr3_nt: TGTGCCATCAGTGAGTCTGGTGACAGGACCTACACCTTC

clone_size: few
j_call: TRBJ1-2
v_call: TRBV28
d_call: NA
cdr3_aa: CASSQRQRPGYTF
cdr3_nt: TGTGCCAGCAGTCAACGACAGAGGCCTGGCTACACCTTC

clone_size: NA
j_call: TRBJ1-5
v_call: TRBV7-8
d_call: NA
cdr3_aa: CASSLLGYNQPQHF
cdr3_nt: TGTGCCAGCAGCTTGCTGGGGTACAATCAGCCCCAGCATTTT

clone_size: NA
j_call: TRBJ1-6
v_call: TRBV7-3
d_call: NA
cdr3_aa: CASSRGVAGSPLHF
cdr3_nt: TGTGCCAGCAGCCGCGGGGTTGCCGGGTCACCCCTCCACTTT

clone_size: NA
j_call: TRBJ1-4
v_call: TRBV7-3
d_call: TRBD1
cdr3_aa: CASSLAGGNEKLFF
cdr3_nt: TGTGCCAGCAGCTTGGCAGGGGGAAACGAAAAACTGTTTTTT

clone_size: NA
j_call: TRBJ1-1
v_call: TRBV20-1
d_call: NA
cdr3_aa: CSARAGVEAFF
cdr3_nt: TGCAGTGCTAGAGCAGGTGTAGAAGCTTTCTTT

clone_size: few
j_call: TRBJ2-5
v_call: TRBV7-8
d_call: NA
cdr3_aa: CASSSGWAGETQYF
cdr3_nt: TGTGCCAGCAGCTCGGGTTGGGCTGGAGAGACCCAGTACTTC

clone_size: NA
j_call: TRBJ2-7
v_call: TRBV29-1
d_call: TRBD1
cdr3_aa: CSVVGTASSYEQYF
cdr3_nt: TGCAGCGTTGTCGGGACAGCAAGCTCCTACGAGCAGTACTTC

clone_size: NA
j_call: TRBJ1-6
v_call: TRBV19
d_call: TRBD1
cdr3_aa: CASTYFGDRQGSPLHF
cdr3_nt: TGTGCCAGTACTTACTTCGGGGACAGGCAAGGATCACCCCTCCACTTT

clone_size: few
j_call: TRBJ2-1
v_call: TRBV29-1
d_call: TRBD1
cdr3_aa: CSVAGTGVYNEQFF
cdr3_nt: TGCAGCGTCGCCGGGACAGGGGTCTACAATGAGCAGTTCTTC

clone_size: NA
j_call: TRBJ1-2
v_call: TRBV7-2
d_call: TRBD1
cdr3_aa: CASSRTGLYGYTF
cdr3_nt: TGTGCCAGCAGTAGGACAGGCCTCTATGGCTACACCTTC

clone_size: few
j_call: TRBJ2-4
v_call: TRBV28
d_call: TRBD1
cdr3_aa: CATRRTGGNIQYF
cdr3_nt: TGTGCCACCCGAAGGACAGGGGGAAACATTCAGTACTTC

clone_size: NA
j_call: TRBJ2-2
v_call: TRBV7-9
d_call: NA
cdr3_aa: CASSLDLWVSTGELFF
cdr3_nt: TGTGCCAGCAGCTTAGATCTATGGGTATCCACCGGGGAGCTGTTTTTT

clone_size: few
j_call: TRBJ2-1
v_call: TRBV20-1
d_call: NA
cdr3_aa: CSAITVNEQFF
cdr3_nt: TGCAGTGCCATTACGGTGAATGAGCAGTTCTTC

clone_size: NA
j_call: TRBJ2-5
v_call: TRBV7-3
d_call: NA
cdr3_aa: CASSLNVGTETQYF
cdr3_nt: TGTGCCAGCAGCTTAAACGTAGGGACGGAGACCCAGTACTTC

clone_size: few
j_call: TRBJ2-1
v_call: TRBV13
d_call: TRBD2
cdr3_aa: CASSRGGQYNEQFF
cdr3_nt: TGTGCCAGCAGCCGCGGGGGGCAGTACAATGAGCAGTTCTTC

clone_size: NA
j_call: TRBJ1-5
v_call: TRBV2
d_call: NA
cdr3_aa: CASTHPGDGNQPQHF
cdr3_nt: TGTGCCAGCACCCATCCAGGGGACGGCAATCAGCCCCAGCATTTT

clone_size: NA
j_call: TRBJ2-1
v_call: TRBV4-1
d_call: NA
cdr3_aa: CASSQGSGGPSYNEQFF
cdr3_nt: TGCGCCAGCAGCCAAGGGTCGGGCGGACCATCCTACAATGAGCAGTTCTTC

clone_size: NA
j_call: TRBJ2-1
v_call: TRBV15
d_call: NA
cdr3_aa: CATTSGGSWAGSYNEQFF
cdr3_nt: TGTGCCACCACCAGTGGAGGGTCTTGGGCGGGCTCCTACAATGAGCAGTTCTTC

clone_size: few
j_call: TRBJ2-5
v_call: TRBV2
d_call: NA
cdr3_aa: CASSVLRGWGETQYF
cdr3_nt: TGTGCCAGCAGTGTTCTCAGGGGCTGGGGAGAGACCCAGTACTTC